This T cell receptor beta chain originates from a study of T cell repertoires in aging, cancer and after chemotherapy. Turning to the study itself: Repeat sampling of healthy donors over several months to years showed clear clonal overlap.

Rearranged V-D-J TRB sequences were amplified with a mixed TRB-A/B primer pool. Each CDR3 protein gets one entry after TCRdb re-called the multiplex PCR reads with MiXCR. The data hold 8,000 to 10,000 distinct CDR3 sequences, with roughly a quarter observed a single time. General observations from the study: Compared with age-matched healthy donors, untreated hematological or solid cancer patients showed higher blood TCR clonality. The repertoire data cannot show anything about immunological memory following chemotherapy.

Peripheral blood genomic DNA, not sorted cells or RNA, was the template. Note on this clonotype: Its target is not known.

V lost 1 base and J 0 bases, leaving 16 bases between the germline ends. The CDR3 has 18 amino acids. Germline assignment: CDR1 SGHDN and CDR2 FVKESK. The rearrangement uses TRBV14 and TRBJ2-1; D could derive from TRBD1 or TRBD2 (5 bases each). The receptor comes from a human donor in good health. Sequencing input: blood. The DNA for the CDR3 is TGTGCCAGCAGCCAAGGGCCTACGGCAGGGAGCTCCTACAATGAGCAGTTCTTC. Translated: CASSQGPTAGSSYNEQFF.